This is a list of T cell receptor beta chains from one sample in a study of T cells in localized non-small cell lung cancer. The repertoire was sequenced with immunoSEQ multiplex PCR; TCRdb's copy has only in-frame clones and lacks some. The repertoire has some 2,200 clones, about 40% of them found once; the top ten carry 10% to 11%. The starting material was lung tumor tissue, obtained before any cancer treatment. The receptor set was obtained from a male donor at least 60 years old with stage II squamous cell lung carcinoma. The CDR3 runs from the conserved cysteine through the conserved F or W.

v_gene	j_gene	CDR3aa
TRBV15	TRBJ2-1	CATSRDRLAGHLEQFF
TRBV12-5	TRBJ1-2	CASGGSDSTTSGYTF
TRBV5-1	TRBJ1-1	CASQSQGINSNTEAFF
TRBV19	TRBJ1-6	CASSIMGPTHNSPLHF
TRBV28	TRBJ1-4	CASSFEQGANEKLFF
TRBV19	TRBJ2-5	CASSIEETQYF
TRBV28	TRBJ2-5	CASSFNIRTASETQYF
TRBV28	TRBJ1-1	CASSSDRGLDTEAFF
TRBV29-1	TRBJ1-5	CSVASTGDQPQHF
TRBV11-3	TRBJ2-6	CASSLVAGISGANVLTF
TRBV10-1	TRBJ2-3	CASSESDSPDTQYF
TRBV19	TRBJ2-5	CASSGRQGAGRETQYF
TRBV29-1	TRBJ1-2	CSVDGGDSYGYTF
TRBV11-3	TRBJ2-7	CASSSLLLVPGLGHYEQYF
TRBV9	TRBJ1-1	CASSVTGDSEAFF
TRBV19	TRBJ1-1	CASAIQGRAFF
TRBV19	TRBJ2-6	CASRGGPSAGANVLTF
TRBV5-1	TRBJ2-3	CASSLAESTDTQYF
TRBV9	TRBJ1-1	CASSGPSKQAFF
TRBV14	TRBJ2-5	CASSQDRVQETQYF
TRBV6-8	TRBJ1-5	CASTEGNQPQHF
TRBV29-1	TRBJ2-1	CSVDGTLGEQFF
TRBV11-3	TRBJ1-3	CASSSRAYSGNTIYF
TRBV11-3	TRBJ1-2	CASSSETGGRGYTF
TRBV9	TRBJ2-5	CASTARLGQETQYF
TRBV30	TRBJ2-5	CAWSVIGAETQYF
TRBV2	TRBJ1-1	CASSERRGGEAFF
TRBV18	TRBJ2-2	CASSLRANTGELFF
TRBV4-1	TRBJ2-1	CASSQESGRNAYNEQFF
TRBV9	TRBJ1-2	CASRLQGSNYGYTF
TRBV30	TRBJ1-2	CAWSEGSAGGYTF
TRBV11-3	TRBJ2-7	CASSLGVAGYEQYF
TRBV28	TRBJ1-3	CASSTYSPPTDSGNTIYF
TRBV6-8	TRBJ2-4	CASSYISLLAKNIQYF
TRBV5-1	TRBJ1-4	CASSLLRGGGEKLFF
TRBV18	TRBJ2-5	CASSWREKETQYF
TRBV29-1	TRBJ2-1	CSVPPGTDYNEQFF